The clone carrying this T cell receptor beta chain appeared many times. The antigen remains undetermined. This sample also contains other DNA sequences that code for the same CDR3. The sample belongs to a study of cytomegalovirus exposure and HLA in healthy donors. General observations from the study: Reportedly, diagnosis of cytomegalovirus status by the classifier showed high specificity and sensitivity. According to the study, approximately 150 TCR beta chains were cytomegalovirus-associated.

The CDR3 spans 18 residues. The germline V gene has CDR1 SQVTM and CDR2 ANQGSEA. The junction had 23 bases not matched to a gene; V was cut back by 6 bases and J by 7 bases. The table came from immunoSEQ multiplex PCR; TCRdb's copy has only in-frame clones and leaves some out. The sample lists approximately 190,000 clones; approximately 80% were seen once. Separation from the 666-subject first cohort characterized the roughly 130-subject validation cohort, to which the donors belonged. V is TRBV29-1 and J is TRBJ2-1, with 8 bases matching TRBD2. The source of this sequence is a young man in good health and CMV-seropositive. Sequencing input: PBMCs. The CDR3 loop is CSVGGTRDREGSINEQFF. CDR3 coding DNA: TGCAGCGTAGGTGGGACTAGAGATAGGGAAGGTTCAATTAATGAGCAGTTCTTC.